The 30 T cell receptor beta chains given below trace back to one sample, sequenced in a study of T cell repertoires in cytomegalovirus infection. A single record per CDR3 protein comes from TCRdb applying MiXCR to the reads. The sample contains 100,000 to 150,000 distinct CDR3 sequences, less than 9.5% of which appear only once. The sequencing sample was made of PBMCs. These receptor sequences come from a human donor in good health (CMV status not recorded). Some clones in this sample may be carry-over from other donors' samples.

This clonotype was counted many times. The genes are TRBV7-9 and TRBJ1-2; D ambiguous. The CDR3 totals 13 residues. Germline V gives CDR1 SEHNR, CDR2 FQNEAQ (reference sequence). With 8 bases removed from V and 1 base from J, the gap between germline ends came to 11 bases. The CDR3 sequence: CASGATLNYGYTF. The CDR3 DNA follows: TGTGCCAGCGGAGCGACTCTTAACTATGGCTACACCTTC.

This clonotype was seen only a few times. The chain couples TRBV20-1 to TRBJ2-1, with D possibly being TRBD2 (6 bases). V was clipped by 6 bases and J by 6 bases, with 18 bases between them. There are 14 residues in the CDR3. In germline, CDR1 is DFQATT, CDR2 SNEGSKA (reference sequence). The CDR3 nucleotides are TGCAGTGCCCCCCCGTGGGACTCGATCAATGAGCAGTTCTTC. Its protein is CSAPPWDSINEQFF.

The rearrangement uses TRBV28 and TRBJ1-5; 10 positions agree with TRBD1. Germline V gene sequence: CDR1 MDHEN, CDR2 SYDVKM. V lost 7 bases, J lost 7 bases, and 4 bases stayed unmatched. CDR3 length equals 13 residues. CDR3 amino acids: CASTGTGEQPQHF. Written as DNA, the CDR3 is TGTGCCAGCACAGGGACAGGGGAGCAGCCCCAGCATTTT.

This clonotype has ten or more counts. This chain joins TRBV6-6 and TRBJ2-3; a possible D gene is TRBD2 (6 bases). The V gene lost 8 bases and the J gene lost 2 bases, with 14 bases spanning the gap. From germline, CDR1 is MNHNY and CDR2 SVGAGI (reference sequence). This CDR3 comprises 14 residues. The CDR3 DNA sequence: TGTGCCAGCTCCTCGGGACTCGTCACAGATACGCAGTATTTT. Translated, it gives CASSSGLVTDTQYF.

This clonotype was recorded at least ten times. The chain joins TRBV6-1 to TRBJ2-3, with D maybe TRBD2 (5 bases). The germline gives CDR1 MNHNS, CDR2 SASEGT. This CDR3 contains 13 residues. Deletions cut 6 bases from V and 0 bases from J, with 7 bases between. The CDR3 nucleotides are TGTGCCAGCAGGACGGGGAGCACAGATACGCAGTATTTT. Its translation is CASRTGSTDTQYF.

This clonotype was counted between two and nine times. This chain uses TRBV20-1 with TRBJ1-4; no clear D gene. The germline CDR1 and CDR2 sequences are DFQATT and SNEGSKA (reference sequence). Deletions cut 1 base from V and 8 bases from J, with 14 bases between. CDR3 length: 14 amino acids. The CDR3 region is CSARVAGSGEKLFF. CDR3 nucleotides: TGCAGTGCTAGAGTCGCGGGGTCGGGGGAAAAACTGTTTTTT.

The V call is TRBV5-1, the J call TRBJ2-3; no clear D gene. V was shortened by 0 bases and J by 5 bases, with 1 base between the two germline ends. In germline, CDR1 is SGHRS, CDR2 YFSETQ. CDR3 size: 11 residues. The CDR3 protein is CASSLVDTQYF. CDR3 coding DNA: TGCGCCAGCAGCTTGGTAGATACGCAGTATTTT.

CDR3 in amino acids: CASNGGANIQYF. In DNA, the CDR3 is TGTGCCAGCAATGGGGGGGCGAACATTCAGTACTTC. V usage is TRBV2 and J usage is TRBJ2-4; possibly TRBD2 for D (7 bases). V was cut by 7 bases and J by 7 bases, with 11 bases left in between. The CDR3 sequence is 12 residues long. Looked up from germline, CDR1 is SNHLY and CDR2 is FYNNEI.

The rearrangement links TRBV29-1 to TRBJ1-2; 9 bases line up with TRBD1. V shed 6 bases and J 4 bases; nucleotides not matched to a gene: 6. The CDR3 sequence is 13 residues long. Germline CDR1 SQVTM, CDR2 ANQGSEA. The CDR3: CSVTGGAGYGYTF. The CDR3 bases are TGCAGCGTAACAGGGGGCGCAGGCTATGGCTACACCTTC.

This clonotype was counted many times. This chain links TRBV7-2 with TRBJ1-2; D unclear. Germline CDR1 and CDR2: SGHTA and FQGNSA. The V and J ends lost 3 bases and 1 base respectively, with 6 bases between them. This CDR3 contains 13 residues. The CDR3 loop reads CASSLDLNYGYTF. CDR3 bases: TGTGCCAGCAGCTTGGATCTTAACTATGGCTACACCTTC.

V and J are TRBV5-1 and TRBJ1-2; 8 bases agree with TRBD1. V shed 4 bases, J shed 3 bases, and the junction held 5 bases outside the gene matches. Germline CDR1 is SGHRS and CDR2 is YFSETQ. The CDR3 contains 14 residues. CDR3 residues: CASSLDRVDYGYTF. CDR3 nucleotides: TGCGCCAGCAGCCTGGACAGGGTAGACTATGGCTACACCTTC. Full variable domain (missing parts from reference TRBV5-1 and TRBJ1-2): KAGVTQTPRYLIKTRGQQVTLSCSPISGHRSVSWYQQTPGQGLQFLFEYFSETQRNKGNFPGRFSGRQFSNSRSEMNVSTLELGDSALYLCASSLDRVDYGYTFGSGTRLTVV.

This clonotype was detected many times. The chain carries TRBV19 and TRBJ2-2, with unresolved D. V was trimmed by 3 bases and J by 6 bases, leaving 8 bases between them. The CDR3 has 13 amino acids. Germline CDR1 reads LNHDA; CDR2 reads SQIVND (reference sequence). The CDR3 coding sequence is TGTGCCAGTAGTATTCTTAGCTCCGGGGAGCTGTTTTTT. Its translation is CASSILSSGELFF. Full variable domain (rest looked up from reference TRBV19 and TRBJ2-2): DGGITQSPKYLFRKEGQNVTLSCEQNLNHDAMYWYRQDPGQGLRLIYYSQIVNDFQKGDIAEGYSVSREKKESFPLTVTSAQKNPTAFYLCASSILSSGELFFGEGSRLTVL.

This clonotype has just a few counts. The rearrangement uses TRBV12-3 or TRBV12-4 and TRBJ2-3; 7 positions agree with TRBD1. The CDR3 sequence is 14 residues long. Trimming at V came to 7 bases and at J to 3 bases, leaving 7 bases not matched to a gene. The CDR3 reads CASNPTGSTDTQYF. CDR3 nucleotide sequence: TGTGCCAGCAACCCGACAGGGTCGACAGATACGCAGTATTTT.

There are many counts of this clonotype. The gene calls are TRBV29-1 and TRBJ2-1; possibly TRBD1 for D (6 bases). This CDR3 has 15 residues. Trimming removed 5 bases from V and 0 bases from J, with 14 bases in between. Per germline, CDR1 SQVTM and CDR2 ANQGSEA. Here the CDR3 DNA reads TGCAGCGTTTTCAGGGGCCCGAGCTCCTACAATGAGCAGTTCTTC. It specifies CSVFRGPSSYNEQFF.

This clonotype was detected ten times or more. The chain carries TRBV12-3 or TRBV12-4 and TRBJ1-6, with 8 bases that match TRBD1. With V trimmed by 6 bases and J by 6 bases, 7 bases remained unmatched. There are 15 residues in the CDR3. The CDR3 nucleotides are TGTGCCAGCAGCCGGGGGACAGGAGGTAATTCACCCCTCCACTTT. Protein product: CASSRGTGGNSPLHF.

The chain links TRBV28 to TRBJ1-1; D is ambiguous. Germline assignment: CDR1 MDHEN and CDR2 SYDVKM. Trimming pared 3 bases from V and 8 bases from J, leaving 13 bases between. CDR3 length: 13 amino acids. Here the CDR3 reads CASSFWPGGEAFF. CDR3 sequence (DNA): TGTGCCAGCAGTTTCTGGCCGGGAGGAGAAGCTTTCTTT.

The chain links TRBV11-2 to TRBJ1-1; TRBD1 is a possible D gene (5 bases). The CDR3 has 13 residues. Germline V gene lookup returns CDR1 SGHAT and CDR2 FQNNGV. The V gene lost 3 bases and the J gene lost 4 bases, with 9 bases spanning the gap. The CDR3 sequence is CASSLTRGTEAFF. In DNA, the CDR3 is TGTGCCAGCAGCTTGACGAGGGGCACTGAAGCTTTCTTT.

The rearrangement uses TRBV10-3 and TRBJ2-7; perhaps TRBD2 as D (5 bases). The CDR3 consists of 14 residues. The ends were cut back, 3 bases at V and 13 bases at J, with 22 bases in the middle. The germline gives CDR1 ENHRY, CDR2 SYGVKD. CDR3 DNA sequence: TGTGCCATCAGTGACTACGGCGCGGACTCCCCTTTTTACTTC. Translation: CAISDYGADSPFYF.

This clonotype has a handful of counts. V usage is TRBV28 and J usage is TRBJ1-4, with 11 bases fitting TRBD1. The length of the CDR3 is 17 residues. V lost 3 bases, J lost 7 bases, and 10 bases stayed unmatched. Germline V gene sequence: CDR1 MDHEN, CDR2 SYDVKM. The CDR3 here is CASSLRTGGFVSEKLFF. CDR3 bases: TGTGCCAGCAGTTTGAGGACAGGGGGCTTCGTAAGTGAAAAACTGTTTTTT.

This clonotype was recorded at least ten times. The gene calls are TRBV5-1 and TRBJ2-5; D is unresolved. V was clipped by 0 bases and J by 1 base, with 10 bases between them. Germline V lookup: CDR1 SGHRS, CDR2 YFSETQ. This CDR3 has 15 residues. The CDR3 is CASSLVGGVQETQYF. The CDR3 coding sequence is TGCGCCAGCAGCTTGGTTGGTGGAGTCCAAGAGACCCAGTACTTC.

This clonotype was picked up many times. The chain links TRBV27 to TRBJ2-5; TRBD1 aligns across 12 bases. The V gene end was trimmed by 3 bases and the J gene end by 4 bases; junction bases not matched to a gene: 6. This CDR3 is 16 amino acids long. Germline values: CDR1 MNHEY, CDR2 SMNVEV (reference sequence). In DNA form, the CDR3 reads TGTGCCAGCAGTTTTGTGGGACAGGGGGCACGAGAGACCCAGTACTTC. Its translation: CASSFVGQGARETQYF.

This clonotype appeared a few times. V gene TRBV12-3 or TRBV12-4 combines with J gene TRBJ2-1, with a tentative D call TRBD2 (6 bases). The CDR3 is 16 amino acids. V lost 4 bases and J 0 bases, leaving 13 bases between the germline ends. The DNA for the CDR3 is TGTGCCAGCAGTTCTGGGACTCTAAGCTCCTACAATGAGCAGTTCTTC. Translated, it gives CASSSGTLSSYNEQFF.

This clonotype was recorded many times. The chain combines TRBV20-1 with TRBJ1-2, with D possibly matching TRBD1 (6 bases). The germline gives CDR1 DFQATT, CDR2 SNEGSKA (reference sequence). CDR3 length: 13 residues. Trimming removed 4 bases at V and 8 bases at J, with 17 bases between. CDR3 bases: TGCAGTGCTACTAGACAGGTCTCCGGGGGCTACACCTTC. Protein: CSATRQVSGGYTF.

This clonotype was recorded many times. The rearrangement joins TRBV12-3 or TRBV12-4 to TRBJ1-1; D is perhaps TRBD1 (6 bases). The CDR3 is 14 residues long. The ends were cut back, 7 bases at V and 6 bases at J, with 18 bases in the middle. The CDR3 loop reads CASNPGQPGAEAFF. CDR3 in DNA: TGTGCCAGCAACCCTGGACAGCCCGGGGCTGAAGCTTTCTTT.

This chain joins TRBV20-1 and TRBJ2-1; D uncertain. Germline CDR1 and CDR2: DFQATT and SNEGSKA (reference sequence). The CDR3 has 12 amino acids. V was clipped by 5 bases and J by 8 bases, with 13 bases between them. DNA of the CDR3: TGCAGTGCTCCCTTCCCAAAGGATGAGCAGTTCTTC. This translates into CSAPFPKDEQFF.

J is TRBJ2-2 and V is TRBV5-1; 7 bases fit TRBD1. The ends lost 4 bases at V and 0 bases at J; junction bases unmatched: 3. Germline V lookup: CDR1 SGHRS, CDR2 YFSETQ. The CDR3 runs to 15 residues. The CDR3 bases are TGCGCCAGCAGCGAGACAGGGCCGAACACCGGGGAGCTGTTTTTT. Translated, it gives CASSETGPNTGELFF. Combining the CDR3 with reference TRBV5-1 and TRBJ2-2 gives the whole variable domain KAGVTQTPRYLIKTRGQQVTLSCSPISGHRSVSWYQQTPGQGLQFLFEYFSETQRNKGNFPGRFSGRQFSNSRSEMNVSTLELGDSALYLCASSETGPNTGELFFGEGSRLTVL.

There are many counts of this clonotype. The genes are TRBV7-2 and TRBJ2-3, with D possibly matching TRBD2 (5 bases). Germline assignment: CDR1 SGHTA and CDR2 FQGNSA. The V and J ends lost 5 bases and 0 bases respectively, with 15 bases between them. The CDR3 is made up of 16 amino acids. CDR3 amino acids: CASSPAALGSTDTQYF. Written as DNA, the CDR3 is TGTGCCAGCAGCCCGGCGGCACTAGGTAGCACAGATACGCAGTATTTT.

This clonotype showed up many times. V is TRBV6-1 and J is TRBJ2-7; 10 bases map to TRBD1. The trim removed 6 bases at V and 0 bases at J, leaving 8 bases unmatched. CDR1 and CDR2 (germline): MNHNS, SASEGT. The CDR3 spans 16 residues. CDR3 region: CASRRTGTGDSYEQYF. In DNA, the CDR3 is TGTGCCAGCAGACGAACCGGGACAGGGGACTCCTACGAGCAGTACTTC.

This clonotype showed up many times. The chain uses TRBV28 and TRBJ2-1, with 7 positions matching TRBD2. The V segment lost 4 bases and the J segment 2 bases; nucleotides outside the gene matches: 8. This CDR3 has 16 amino acids. Germline V gene data show CDR1 as MDHEN and CDR2 as SYDVKM. The CDR3 spells CASSWGGGYAYNEQFF. Here the CDR3 DNA reads TGTGCCAGCAGTTGGGGGGGGGGATACGCCTACAATGAGCAGTTCTTC.

This clonotype was found many times. The V gene is TRBV12-3 or TRBV12-4, the J gene TRBJ1-3, with D unclear. With 6 bases removed from V and 1 base from J, the gap between germline ends came to 13 bases. The CDR3 loop spans 15 amino acids. The CDR3 nucleotides are TGTGCCAGCAGCCCCCTGGATCTTTCTGGAAACACCATATATTTT. Translation: CASSPLDLSGNTIYF.